One sample yielded the 18 T cell receptor beta chains listed below, sequenced in a study of cytomegalovirus exposure and HLA in healthy donors. PCR amplification relied on 60 Vbeta primers (plus 13 Jbeta primers). Measured with immunoSEQ multiplex PCR; TCRdb has only the in-frame clones, and not every one. In the table there are around 150,000 clones, about three quarters of which are singletons. Material for sequencing was PBMCs. The receptors come from a woman aged 25 to 39 in good health and CMV-seronegative.

The V and J genes are TRBV7-3 and TRBJ2-7; 12 bases match TRBD2. Germline V gene data show CDR1 as SGHTA and CDR2 as FQGTGA. This CDR3 is 12 amino acids long. With V trimmed by 5 bases and J by 10 bases, 3 bases remained unmatched. CDR3 DNA: TGTGCCAGCAGCGACGGACTAGCGGGACAGTACTTC. Protein: CASSDGLAGQYF.

This chain links TRBV5-8 with TRBJ2-1; D might be TRBD2 (7 bases). Germline V CDR1 and CDR2: SGHTS, YDEGEE. The CDR3 loop spans 15 amino acids. V was pared by 3 bases and J by 15 bases, with 25 bases between. CDR3 coding DNA: TGTGCCAGCAGCTCCCACGGGGGCGGGAGAAGCCAGCCGTTCTTC. Translating gives CASSSHGGGRSQPFF.

The V call is TRBV28, the J call TRBJ2-1; TRBD1 is a possible D gene (5 bases). The CDR3 consists of 15 residues. Trimming removed 5 bases at V and 3 bases at J, with 14 bases between. The germline CDR1 and CDR2 sequences are MDHEN and SYDVKM. The CDR3 nucleotides are TGTGCCAGCAGTCACCCTGCGACAGTCTACAATGAGCAGTTCTTC. It specifies CASSHPATVYNEQFF. The whole variable domain, remainder taken from reference TRBV28 and TRBJ2-1, is DVKVTQSSRYLVKRTGEKVFLECVQDMDHENMFWYRQDPGLGLRLIYFSYDVKMKEKGDIPEGYSVSREKKERFSLILESASTNQTSMYLCASSHPATVYNEQFFGPGTRLTVL.

V usage is TRBV4-3 and J usage is TRBJ1-1; tentatively, D is TRBD1 (5 bases). V dropped 4 bases and J dropped 0 bases, with 15 bases sitting between them. The CDR3 sequence is 16 residues long. CDR1 and CDR2 from the germline V gene are LGHNA and YSLEER. This chain's CDR3 is CASSPQTDSMNTEAFF. The CDR3 DNA is TGCGCCAGCAGCCCACAGACAGATTCGATGAACACTGAAGCTTTCTTT.

The V call is TRBV19, the J call TRBJ1-4, with unresolved D. This CDR3 is 14 amino acids long. Germline values: CDR1 LNHDA, CDR2 SQIVND (reference sequence). Trimming removed 5 bases from V and 4 bases from J, with 11 bases in between. For the CDR3, the DNA is TGTGCCAGTAGTTTGGCTACGGGTAATGAAAAACTGTTTTTT. It is translated as CASSLATGNEKLFF.

The rearrangement joins TRBV4-1 to TRBJ2-5; D is unclear. The end of the DNA fits TRBJ2-7 better, so the J call may be wrong. Germline CDR1 reads MGHRA; CDR2 reads YSYEKL. The CDR3 length is 14 residues. CDR3 amino acids: CASSQVVLEPEQYF. The CDR3 coding sequence is TGCGCCAGCAGCCAAGTAGTTTTAGAACCCGAGCAGTACTTC.

V usage is TRBV7-9 and J usage is TRBJ2-7; TRBD1 agrees at 10 bases. V dropped 4 bases and J dropped 2; count of bases not matched to a gene: 11. This CDR3 has 17 residues. Germline assignment: CDR1 SEHNR and CDR2 FQNEAQ (reference sequence). This CDR3 is CASSSSPGQGRPYEQYF. CDR3 in DNA: TGTGCCAGCAGCTCTAGCCCGGGACAGGGGAGGCCCTACGAGCAGTACTTC. Full variable domain (rest looked up from reference TRBV7-9 and TRBJ2-7): DTGVSQNPRHKITKRGQNVTFRCDPISEHNRLYWYRQTLGQGPEFLTYFQNEAQLEKSRLLSDRFSAERPKGSFSTLEIQRTEQGDSAMYLCASSSSPGQGRPYEQYFGPGTRLTVT.

The J gene is TRBJ1-2, the V gene TRBV2, with 7 nucleotides matching TRBD1. Germline lookup yields CDR1 SNHLY and CDR2 FYNNEI. This CDR3 is 13 amino acids long. V dropped 7 bases and J dropped 4; count of bases not matched to a gene: 6. The CDR3 bases are TGTGCCAGCACTCCGACAGGGAGCTATGGCTACACCTTC. Its protein product is CASTPTGSYGYTF.

This clone was recorded a few times. The chain couples TRBV2 to TRBJ2-1, with 10 nucleotides matching TRBD2. The CDR3 extends over 15 amino acids. Germline V lookup: CDR1 SNHLY, CDR2 FYNNEI. Unmatched junction bases numbered 8, after V lost 4 bases and J lost 8 bases. The CDR3 spells CASSGGASGGYEQFF. DNA of the CDR3: TGTGCCAGCAGTGGGGGCGCTAGCGGGGGCTATGAGCAGTTCTTC.

This clone was detected a few times. The CDR3 sequence is CASAQMGGAGANVLTF. In nucleotides, the CDR3 is TGTGCCAGCGCTCAAATGGGAGGGGCCGGGGCCAACGTCCTGACTTTC. The V call is TRBV7-3, the J call TRBJ2-6; 7 positions agree with TRBD2. This CDR3 has 16 residues. Germline assignment: CDR1 SGHTA and CDR2 FQGTGA. The V gene end was trimmed by 8 bases and the J gene end by 4 bases; junction bases not matched to a gene: 11.

Comments on this clone: The junction differs from germline at one of its ends, possibly a read error. V is TRBV7-7 and J is TRBJ2-2; D possibly corresponds to TRBD2 (6 bases). The CDR3 has 15 residues. Germline CDR1 reads SSHAT; CDR2 reads FNYEAQ (reference sequence). The CDR3 DNA reads TGTGCTAGCAGCTTGCGAACTAGCCCCCCCGGGGAGCTGTTTTTT. The encoded protein is CASSLRTSPPGELFF.

This clone was counted between two and nine times. V is TRBV2 and J is TRBJ2-1, with D unclear. Germline lookup yields CDR1 SNHLY and CDR2 FYNNEI. The CDR3 has 13 residues. V shed 1 base and J shed 6 bases, with 7 bases lying between them. The CDR3 loop reads CASSEEFGNEQFF. CDR3 DNA sequence: TGTGCCAGCAGTGAAGAATTCGGCAATGAGCAGTTCTTC.

The rearrangement links TRBV5-1 to TRBJ2-7; 7 nucleotides line up with TRBD1. Germline V gives CDR1 SGHRS, CDR2 YFSETQ. After removal of 3 bases from V and 5 bases from J, the junction contained 8 bases not matched to a gene. The CDR3 sequence is 14 residues long. CDR3 sequence reads: CASSSTTGTHEQYF. CDR3 sequence (DNA): TGCGCCAGCAGCTCTACGACAGGGACCCACGAGCAGTACTTC.

The chain is built from TRBV28 and TRBJ2-3, with D unresolved. Trimming cost V 2 bases and J 6 bases, with 9 bases left between them. Looked up from germline, CDR1 is MDHEN and CDR2 is SYDVKM. The CDR3 sequence is 13 residues long. CDR3 nucleotide sequence: TGTGCCAGCAGTTTAGGAGCATTTGATACGCAGTATTTT. Translated, it gives CASSLGAFDTQYF. Full variable domain (rest looked up from reference TRBV28 and TRBJ2-3): DVKVTQSSRYLVKRTGEKVFLECVQDMDHENMFWYRQDPGLGLRLIYFSYDVKMKEKGDIPEGYSVSREKKERFSLILESASTNQTSMYLCASSLGAFDTQYFGPGTRLTVL.

The CDR3: CASSQTGFGEKLFF. The CDR3 bases are TGTGCCAGCAGCCAGACAGGATTCGGCGAAAAACTGTTTTTT. J is TRBJ1-4 and V is TRBV7-9, with a possible D match to TRBD1 (6 bases). This CDR3 contains 14 residues. CDR1 is SEHNR and CDR2 is FQNEAQ in the germline V gene (reference sequence). The V end lost 5 bases, the J end lost 8 bases, and 15 bases lay between the germline ends.

The CDR3 sequence is CASIPTSGNTGELFF. The CDR3 bases are TGTGCCAGCATACCGACTAGCGGGAACACCGGGGAGCTGTTTTTT. The gene calls are TRBV6-1 and TRBJ2-2; TRBD2 aligns across 9 bases. J was trimmed by 1 base and V by 7 bases; bases with no gene match: 4. This CDR3 region has 15 residues. Germline V CDR1 and CDR2: MNHNS, SASEGT.

This clone was recorded only once. The chain carries TRBV7-2 and TRBJ2-4; maybe TRBD1 (5 bases). Trimming pared 5 bases from V and 1 base from J, leaving 9 bases between. CDR1 SGHTA and CDR2 FQGNSA come from the germline V gene. CDR3 size: 14 residues. Here the CDR3 DNA reads TGTGCCAGCAGCCCGGCAGGGGCCAAAAACATTCAGTACTTC. Translating gives CASSPAGAKNIQYF.

The V and J genes are TRBV12-2 and TRBJ1-1; TRBD1 was called by the table and not checked on the DNA. TRBV12-2 is labeled a pseudogene. The CDR3 is 17 residues long. CDR3 sequence (DNA): TGTGCAAGTCGCTTAGTTACCCCCGGGACAGGGAGAACTGGAGCTTTCTTT. It encodes CASRLVTPGTGRTGAFF.